This T cell receptor (beta chain) was recovered during a study of shared clonotypes between healthy human individuals. Germline trimming cut 6 bases from V and 3 bases from J; bases unmatched to any gene: 8. CDR3 length: 16 residues. Germline V gene data show CDR1 as SGHKS and CDR2 as YYEKEE (reference sequence). The assay was immunoSEQ multiplex PCR, and TCRdb's table has in-frame clones only and misses some. Here the sample spans over a million clones, about 84% being singletons. This TCR was recovered from a man younger than 35 in good health. Some clones in this sample may be carry-over from other donors' samples. The sample taken for sequencing was memory CD4+ T cells from PBMCs. The subset was: CD45RA-negative fraction. The chain has TRBV5-5 and TRBJ2-3; 12 bases fit TRBD2. For the CDR3, the DNA is TGTGCCAGCATCCAACGGACTAGCGGGACGACAGATACGCAGTATTTT. Translation gives CASIQRTSGTTDTQYF.